One T cell receptor (beta chain) is described in this entry. This entry belongs to a study of blood T cell repertoires in COVID-19. Study-level information: The United States, Italy and Spain provided the acute and convalescent COVID-19 samples.

V lost 7 bases, J lost 1 base, and 5 bases stayed unmatched. CDR1 LNHDA and CDR2 SQIVND come from the germline V gene (reference sequence). This CDR3 is 15 amino acids long. In the original workflow: Nucleated cell number was recorded as an estimate derived from reference gene primer amplification. Only in-frame clones appear in the TCRdb table, and some are missing; sequencing was by immunoSEQ multiplex PCR. D and trimming were read from the DNA, whereas the V and J calls and clone size are those reported in that table. The sample includes tens of thousands of clones, 87% of them seen just once. This TCR was recovered from an elderly woman with COVID-19, enrolled during active disease. This chain connects TRBV19 to TRBJ1-5; 9 bases map to TRBD1. The sequenced material came from peripheral blood. The CDR3 sequence: CASTRTGVSNQPQHF. The CDR3 DNA is TGTGCCAGTACCCGGACAGGGGTGAGCAATCAGCCCCAGCATTTT.